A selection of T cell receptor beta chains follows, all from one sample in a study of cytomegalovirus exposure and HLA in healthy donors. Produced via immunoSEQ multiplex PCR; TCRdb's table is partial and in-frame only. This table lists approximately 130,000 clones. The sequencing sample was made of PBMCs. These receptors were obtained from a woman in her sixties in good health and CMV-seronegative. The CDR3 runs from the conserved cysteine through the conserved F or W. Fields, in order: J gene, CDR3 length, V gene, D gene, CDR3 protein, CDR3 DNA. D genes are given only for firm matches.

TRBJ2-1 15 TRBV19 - CASSPSGSSYNEQFF TGTGCCAGTAGTCCGAGCGGAAGCTCCTACAATGAGCAGTTCTTC
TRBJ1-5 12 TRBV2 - CASSYNNQPQHF TGTGCCAGCAGTTACAACAATCAGCCCCAGCATTTT
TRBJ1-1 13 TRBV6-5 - CASSKGHLGEAFF TGTGCCAGCAGTAAGGGACATCTGGGTGAAGCTTTCTTT
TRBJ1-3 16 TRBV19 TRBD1 CASSIGPGQPGNTIYF TGTGCCAGTAGTATAGGTCCGGGACAGCCTGGAAACACCATATATTTT
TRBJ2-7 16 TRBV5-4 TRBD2 CASSLGLAGALGEQYF TGTGCCAGCAGCTTGGGGCTAGCGGGGGCCTTGGGGGAGCAGTACTTC
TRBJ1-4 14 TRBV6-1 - CASNQQGVFEKLFF TGTGCCAGCAACCAACAGGGTGTGTTTGAAAAACTGTTTTTT
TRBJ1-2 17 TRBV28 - CASSFGKVRRTNYGYTF TGTGCCAGCAGTTTCGGGAAGGTGAGGAGGACTAACTATGGCTACACCTTC
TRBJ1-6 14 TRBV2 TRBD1 CASTGGAKNSPLHF TGTGCCAGCACAGGGGGCGCGAAGAATTCACCCCTCCACTTT
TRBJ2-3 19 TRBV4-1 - CASSLQVAGQLGVEDTQYF TGCGCCAGCAGCCTTCAAGTAGCCGGACAGTTGGGGGTGGAAGATACGCAGTATTTT
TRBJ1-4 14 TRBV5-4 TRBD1 CASSSGQVREKLFF TGTGCCAGCAGCTCCGGACAGGTTCGTGAAAAACTGTTTTTT
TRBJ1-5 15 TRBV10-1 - CASKTQGHSNQPQHF TGCGCCAGCAAGACTCAGGGACATAGCAATCAGCCCCAGCATTTT
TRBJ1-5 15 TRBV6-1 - CASSWDTNGNQPQHF TGTGCCAGCAGTTGGGACACAAACGGCAATCAGCCCCAGCATTTT
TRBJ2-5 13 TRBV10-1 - CASSESLEETQYF TGCGCCAGCAGTGAGTCCCTAGAAGAGACCCAGTACTTC
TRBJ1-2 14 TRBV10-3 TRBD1 CAISVGQGDYGYTF TGTGCCATCAGTGTAGGGCAGGGGGACTATGGCTACACCTTC
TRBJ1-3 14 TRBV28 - CASIQGITGNTIYF TGTGCCAGCATCCAGGGGATTACGGGAAACACCATATATTTT